This T cell receptor beta chain stems from a study of early T cells in non-severe SARS-CoV-2 infection (dated by TCRdb to about 2021). Broadly, across the study: Because TCR sequencing was done on bulk RNA from unsorted whole blood, the alpha and beta chains could not be paired.

Worth noting for this clonotype: Its antigen is still unknown. Base qualities are missing; no much larger clone stands one base away.

The library was generated by 5' RACE. Sequencing was carried out with a NextSeq 500. Unique molecular identifiers were attached to individual cDNA molecules in the TCR library protocol so that sequencing error and PCR bias could be corrected. Sequencing covered both TCR alpha and beta chains, and within each sample the abundances of alpha and beta sequences were tightly co-correlated. The study's processing was this. Decombinator V4 was used to perform V gene, J gene and CDR3 annotation of TCR sequences. Expanded TCRs were defined as changing significantly between any two time points under a Poisson model with p below 0.0001. TCR abundances were normalised to the total number of TCRs sequenced per sample and expressed as counts per million. MAIT TCRs were defined by TRAV1-2 paired with TRAJ12, TRAJ20 or TRAJ33, and iNKT TCRs by TRAV10 paired with TRAJ18. VDJdb, accessed 1 November 2021, was searched for CMV, EBV and SARS-CoV-2 annotated TCRs, excluding TCRs annotated for multiple antigens. The public sequencing data were trimmed at Q25 with fastp and processed into clonotypes with MiXCR by TCRdb, which kept only in-frame beta chains. Here each entry gathers all rows of one CDR3 protein and keeps the most common genes and DNA. TCRdb assigned the V and J calls; the authors' analysis was not used. Across this sample there are around 56,000 distinct CDR3 sequences, with roughly 13% seen only once. The ten largest clones add up to about 9.3% of the sample.

The CDR3 measures 14 amino acids from cysteine to phenylalanine. Of the read, only the CDR3 DNA is kept; its 42 bases are in frame from base 1. Trimming takes 2 bases from V and 2 bases from J, and the germline ends sit 10 bases apart. The germline V gene sets CDR1 to SGHRS and CDR2 to YFSETQ. Points the paper makes about the study in general: Matching against VDJdb was skewed toward anti-spike CD8 responses, likely underestimated virus-specific expansions, and missed private and CD4 specificities.

The study was a case-control design nested within a healthcare worker cohort in London, UK, with weekly nasopharyngeal swab PCR tests and blood sampling. Healthcare workers were enrolled in the week of the UK lockdown, from 23 to 31 March 2020, and were followed every week for up to roughly 15 weeks. The source of this sequence is an adult who was a healthcare worker with PCR-confirmed SARS-CoV-2 infection or an uninfected control (not recorded which). This chain joins TRBV5-1 to TRBJ2-5; TRBD1 is a weak D gene call, 5 bases matching. Sequencing used whole blood, obtained at baseline. The CDR3 reads CASSFQGSQETQYF. The nucleotide sequence reads TGCGCCAGCAGCTTTCAGGGATCTCAAGAGACCCAGTACTTC.